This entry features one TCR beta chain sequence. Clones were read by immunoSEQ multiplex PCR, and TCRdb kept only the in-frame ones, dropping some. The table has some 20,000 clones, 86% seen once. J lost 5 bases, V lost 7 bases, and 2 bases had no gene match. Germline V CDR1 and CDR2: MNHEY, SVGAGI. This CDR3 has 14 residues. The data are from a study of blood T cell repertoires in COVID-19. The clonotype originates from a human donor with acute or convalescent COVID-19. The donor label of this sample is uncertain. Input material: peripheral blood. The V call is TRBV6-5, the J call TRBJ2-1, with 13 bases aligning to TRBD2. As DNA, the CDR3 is TGTGCCAGCAACGGACTAGCGGGGGACAATGAGCAGTTCTTC. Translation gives CASNGLAGDNEQFF.